Below, 3 T cell receptor beta chains from the same sample are listed, as sequenced in a study of blood T cell repertoires in COVID-19. Generated by immunoSEQ multiplex PCR, the TCRdb table keeps only in-frame clones and is missing some. The sample has fewer than 350,000 clones; roughly 90% are singletons. Source material: peripheral blood. The origin of the receptors is a woman aged 25 to 39 with COVID-19, enrolled during active disease.

The J gene is TRBJ2-7, the V gene TRBV6-5; no clear D gene. Trimming stripped 6 bases from V and 3 bases from J, with 18 bases between. Germline V gene data show CDR1 as MNHEY and CDR2 as SVGAGI. The CDR3 extends over 15 amino acids. The CDR3 DNA follows: TGTGCCAGCAGGTCATCCCACCACCTATACTACGAGCAGTACTTC. This sequence encodes CASRSSHHLYYEQYF.

The rearrangement joins TRBV7-8 to TRBJ1-5; D not resolved. From germline, CDR1 is SGHVS and CDR2 FQNEAQ. This CDR3 spans 15 amino acids. The germline V and J ends were trimmed by 1 base and 1 base, with 8 bases remaining between them. CDR3 in amino acids: CASSLVGESNQPQHF. The CDR3 DNA sequence: TGTGCCAGCAGCTTAGTTGGGGAGAGCAATCAGCCCCAGCATTTT.

The chain links TRBV10-2 to TRBJ2-1; TRBD2 matches 8 bases. Germline values: CDR1 WSHSY, CDR2 SAAADI. Losses at the gene ends were 9 bases for V and 2 bases for J; bases not matched to a gene: 6. The CDR3 covers 14 residues. The CDR3 coding sequence is TGCGCCAGTCATAAGCGGGGGACCTACAATGAGCAGTTCTTC. As protein: CASHKRGTYNEQFF.